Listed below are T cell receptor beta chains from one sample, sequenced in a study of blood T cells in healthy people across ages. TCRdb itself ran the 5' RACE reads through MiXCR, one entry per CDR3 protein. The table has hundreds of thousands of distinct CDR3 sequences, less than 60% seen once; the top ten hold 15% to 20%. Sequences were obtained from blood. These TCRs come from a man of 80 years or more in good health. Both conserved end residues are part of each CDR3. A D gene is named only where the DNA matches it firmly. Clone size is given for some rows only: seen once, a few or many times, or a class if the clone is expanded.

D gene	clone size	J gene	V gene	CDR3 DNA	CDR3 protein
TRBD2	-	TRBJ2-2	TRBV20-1	TGCAGTGCTAGAGATCGGGGGACTAGCGCGGACACCGGGGAGCTGTTTTTT	CSARDRGTSADTGELFF
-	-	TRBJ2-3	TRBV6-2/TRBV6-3	TGTGCCAGCAGTTACGCGGGAAGAGATACGCAGTATTTT	CASSYAGRDTQYF
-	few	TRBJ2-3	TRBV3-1	TGTGCCAGCAGCCAGAGGTTAGGCCTTAGCACAGATACGCAGTATTTT	CASSQRLGLSTDTQYF
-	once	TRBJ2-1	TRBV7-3	TGTGCCAGCAGCCCACTAAACAATGAGCAATTCTTC	CASSPLNNEQFF
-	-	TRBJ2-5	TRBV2	TGTGCCAGCGCCGTGGGGCTCGGACAGACCCAGTACTTC	CASAVGLGQTQYF
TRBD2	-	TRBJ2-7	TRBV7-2	TGTGCCAGCAGCCCCTGGGCGGGAGGGTCGTACAATGAGCAGTACTTC	CASSPWAGGSYNEQYF
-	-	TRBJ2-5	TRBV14	TGTGCCAGCAGCCAAGTAGGGGTAGGGAGCCAGTACTTC	CASSQVGVGSQYF
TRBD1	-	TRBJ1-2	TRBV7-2	TGTGCCAGCAGCTTAAACAGGGGTGGAAACTATGGCTACACCTTC	CASSLNRGGNYGYTF
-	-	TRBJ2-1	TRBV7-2	TGTGCCAGCAGCTTTTCCAGCGGACCTTCCTACAATGAGCAGTTCTTC	CASSFSSGPSYNEQFF
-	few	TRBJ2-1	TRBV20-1	TGCAGTGCTAGAGGGGGGTTCCAGGAGCAGTTCTTC	CSARGGFQEQFF
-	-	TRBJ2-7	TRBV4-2	TGTGCCAGCAGCCCGGTGGCCGGGAACTCCTACGAGCAGTACTTC	CASSPVAGNSYEQYF
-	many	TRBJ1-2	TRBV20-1	TGCAGTGCTAGAGAACCCAAGGGGGTTGGCTACACCTTC	CSAREPKGVGYTF
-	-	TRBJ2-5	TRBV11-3	TGTGCCAGCAGCTTCGGACTTGGGGCGGACTCAGAGACCCAGTACTTC	CASSFGLGADSETQYF
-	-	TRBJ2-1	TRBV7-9	TGTGCCAGCAGCTCGGGACCCGGGGGCGGTGAGCAGTTCTTC	CASSSGPGGGEQFF
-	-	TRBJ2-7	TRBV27	TGTGCCAGCAGCTCCCGGACCACCGGGCACGAGCAGTACTTC	CASSSRTTGHEQYF
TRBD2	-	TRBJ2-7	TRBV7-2	TGTGCCAGCAGCCCCCATGCCCCACTAGCGGGAGGCTACGAGCAGTACTTC	CASSPHAPLAGGYEQYF
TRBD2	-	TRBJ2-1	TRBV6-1	TGTGCCAGCAGATCGCCTGTAGCGGGAGGGACCAACAATGAGCAGTTCTTC	CASRSPVAGGTNNEQFF
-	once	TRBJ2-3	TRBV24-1	TGTGCCACCAGTGACCGAGTGCAGAGCACAGATACGCAGTATTTT	CATSDRVQSTDTQYF
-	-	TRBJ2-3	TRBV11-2	TGTGCCAGCAGCTTAGGAGGTAGCACGGGCACAGATACGCAGTATTTT	CASSLGGSTGTDTQYF
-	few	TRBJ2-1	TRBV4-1	TGCGCCAGCAGCCAAGTTGGTGGCAGAACCAATGAGCAGTTCTTC	CASSQVGGRTNEQFF
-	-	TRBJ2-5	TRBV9	TGTGCCAGCAGCGCCGACAACCAAGAGACCCAGTACTTC	CASSADNQETQYF
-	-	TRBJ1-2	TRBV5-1	TGCGCCAGCAGCTTGGAAGGCGCGATTCTCGGCGATGGCTACACCTTC	CASSLEGAILGDGYTF
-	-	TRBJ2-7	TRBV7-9	TGTGCCAGCAGCTTAGAGGGGTTCCACGAGCAGTACTTC	CASSLEGFHEQYF
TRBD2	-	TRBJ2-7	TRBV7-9	TGTGCCAGCACCCCACCGGGACTAGAGTACGAGCAGTACTTC	CASTPPGLEYEQYF
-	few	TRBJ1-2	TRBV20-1	TGCAGTGCTAGCCCCGAGGGCTACACCTTC	CSASPEGYTF
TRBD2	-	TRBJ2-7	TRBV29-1	TGCAGCGTCCATCGGGAGGGCCCCTACAATGAGCAGTACTTC	CSVHREGPYNEQYF
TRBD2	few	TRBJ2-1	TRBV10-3	TGTGCCATCAGTGATACTAGCGGGAGCTACAATGAGCAGTTCTTC	CAISDTSGSYNEQFF
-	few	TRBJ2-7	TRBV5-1	TGCGCCAGCAGCTTAACAGCTTCTATACTCTACGAGCAGTACTTC	CASSLTASILYEQYF
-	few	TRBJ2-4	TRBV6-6	TGTGCCAGCAGTTATGTAGGCGGGCCTACCAAAAACATTCAGTACTTC	CASSYVGGPTKNIQYF
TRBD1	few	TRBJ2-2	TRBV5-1	TGCGCCAGTAACCGGGACAGGGGAACCGGGGAGCTGTTTTTT	CASNRDRGTGELFF
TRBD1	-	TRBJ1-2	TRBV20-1	TGCAGTGCTAGAAAGGACAGGGAGGGGAATGGCTACACCTTC	CSARKDREGNGYTF
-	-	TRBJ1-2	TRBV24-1	TGTGCCACCAGTGACCCGCGGCTTAACTATGGCTACACCTTC	CATSDPRLNYGYTF
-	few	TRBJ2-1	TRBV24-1	TGTGCCACCAGTGAAAACAGGGCGACCTACAATGAGCAGTTCTTC	CATSENRATYNEQFF
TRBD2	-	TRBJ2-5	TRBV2	TGTGCCTCCGAGGTGCGGGAGTGGAGTGAGCAGTACTTC	CASEVREWSEQYF
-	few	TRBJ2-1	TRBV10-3	TGTGCCATCAGCCGGGACGGCGAGGGGAATGAGCAGTTCTTC	CAISRDGEGNEQFF
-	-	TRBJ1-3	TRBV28	TGTGCCAGCAACCCCGGAGGGGGAAACACCATATATTTT	CASNPGGGNTIYF
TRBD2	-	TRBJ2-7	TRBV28	TGTGCCAGCAGTTTAAGCGGACTAGCGGGACCCTCCCGAGGCTCCTACAATGAGCAGTACTTC	CASSLSGLAGPSRGSYNEQYF
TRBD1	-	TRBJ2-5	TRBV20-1	TGCAGTGCTAGACCGTCACAGGGGTGGCAAGAGACCCAGTACTTC	CSARPSQGWQETQYF
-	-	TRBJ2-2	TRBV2	TGTGCCAGCAACCCGGACAGAAACACCGGGGAGCTGTTTTTT	CASNPDRNTGELFF
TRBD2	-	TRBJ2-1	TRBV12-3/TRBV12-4	TGTGCCAGCAGTTTTAGGCTAGCGGGCGTTATATACAATGAGCAGTTCTTC	CASSFRLAGVIYNEQFF
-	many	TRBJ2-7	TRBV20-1	TGCAGTGCTAGAGATTACTACGAGCAGTACTTC	CSARDYYEQYF
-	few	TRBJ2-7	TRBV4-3	TGCGCCAGCAGCCAAGCGCTGGCGGTCTCCTACGAGCAGTACTTC	CASSQALAVSYEQYF
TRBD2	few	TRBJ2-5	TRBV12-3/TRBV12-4	TGTGCCAGCAGTTCCGGACTAGCGGGGTCCGAAGAGCAGTACTTC	CASSSGLAGSEEQYF
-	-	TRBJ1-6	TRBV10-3	TGTGCCATCCGGGGCAATACCAATTCACCCCTCCACTTT	CAIRGNTNSPLHF